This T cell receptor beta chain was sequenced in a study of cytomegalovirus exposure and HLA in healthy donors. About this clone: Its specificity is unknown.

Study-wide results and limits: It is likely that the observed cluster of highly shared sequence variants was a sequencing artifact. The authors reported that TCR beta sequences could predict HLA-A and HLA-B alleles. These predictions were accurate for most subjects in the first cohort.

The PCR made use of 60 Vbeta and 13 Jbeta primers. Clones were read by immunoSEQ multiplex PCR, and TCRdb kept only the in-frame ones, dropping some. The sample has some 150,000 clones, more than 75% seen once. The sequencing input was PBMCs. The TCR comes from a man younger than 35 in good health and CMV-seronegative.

CDR3: CASSLVPGKETQYF. The DNA of the CDR3 is TGTGCCAGCAGCTTGGTTCCGGGAAAAGAGACCCAGTACTTC. The chain is built from TRBV5-4 and TRBJ2-5; TRBD2 is a possible D gene (5 bases). Per the germline V gene, CDR1 is SGHNT and CDR2 is YYREEE (reference sequence). This CDR3 is built from 14 residues. The V and J ends lost 0 bases and 3 bases respectively, with 9 bases between them.